This TCR beta chain was sequenced during a study of shared clonotypes between healthy human individuals (TCRdb year 2020). Notes on the research overall: A couple of women and a few men aged 18 to 49 years were included in the cohort. For each donor, CD4 naive and CD4 memory were each run on three plates, CD8 naive on two plates, and CD8 memory on one plate. Blood TCR repertoires of roughly five healthy adults were deeply sequenced to estimate repertoire size and the extent of clonotype sharing between individuals. Different laboratories and diverse techniques were used to prepare libraries and sequence TCR repertoires, to increase sequencing depth and limit assay-specific biases. Each donor's leukapheresis produced roughly between about 0.85 and 10 billion PBMCs.

A word on this clone: Which antigen it targets is not known. No qualities accompany the bases; no much larger clone lies one base away.

On the study overall, not on this receptor specifically: Naive subsets generally had larger estimated clonotype richness than memory subsets did. Rarefaction of sorted-subset datasets indicated incomplete sequencing despite the large sequencing depth. The genetic and exposure-history diversity represented was limited by the small number of donors. Clonotypes shared by all four sorted-subset donors showed higher generation probabilities than non-shared clonotypes. Pairwise subsampling indicated that sequencing depth was expected to affect the degree of clonotype sharing among donors. Sharing across several donors was observed for approximately 5% of naive CD4, over 3% of naive CD8, about 2.5% of memory CD4, and roughly 0.43% of memory CD8 clonotypes. Sampling was restricted to blood, and TCR repertoires in tissue are likely to differ from TCR repertoires in blood.

Donors were healthy HIV-negative adults with no recently reported acute infections or vaccinations. Only Caucasian adults living in Nashville, Tennessee, USA were represented among the donors. CD4+ T cells were enriched through magnetic negative selection, after which naive cells were positively selected on CD45RA and the remaining negative fraction served as the memory subset. Blood was collected by leukapheresis, and PBMCs were isolated by Ficoll-Histopaque density gradient centrifugation and then cryopreserved in liquid nitrogen vapor phase. Analytical flow cytometry was used to check the purity and quantity of each magnetically sorted T cell population. Genomic DNA was isolated from each sorted fraction and quantified by UV absorbance on a Nanodrop 2000c. TCR CDR3 regions were amplified from genomic DNA by multiplex PCR using the deep immunoSEQ assay. Genomic DNA extracted from each cell subset was distributed evenly over all wells of several immunoSEQ 96-well plates, and each plate served as one replicate. Each replicate PCR for sorted subsets received about 210 ng genomic DNA, equal to around 32,000 T cell genomes. Purified libraries were measured with a Qubit 3.0 fluorometer, size-checked on a Bioanalyzer 2100, and measured again with the KAPA Library Quantification kit. Every immunoSEQ 96-well plate was sequenced on a dedicated single-read 150-cycle Illumina NextSeq 550 flow cell. The paper's processing steps were these. Because the immunoSEQ output included only junctional sequences and no quality scores, the filtering could not be the same as the filtering used for full-length reads. To assign V/J genes and CDR3, sequences were annotated using PyIR, a Python wrapper for IgBLAST v1.9, with IMGT germline references. Reads with weak V/J assignments (E-value above 1e-6), missing CDR3, stop codons, out-of-frame junctions, or ambiguous translated residues were removed. V3J clonotypes were defined by identical inferred V gene, J gene, and CDR3 amino acid sequence. Percentage overlap between repertoires was computed as shared unique clonotypes divided by the size of the smaller repertoire. Three approaches were used to assess repertoire richness: RTK rarefaction, the Chao1 estimator, and Recon v2.1 estimates of unobserved clonotypes. Generation probabilities were computed with OLGA for all TCRbeta clonotypes obtained by the gDNA method from four donors. TCRdb stores this immuneACCESS table with in-frame sequences only. Part of the clones is absent; in the studies checked, under half of the shortfall reflects unresolved V genes, and no reason is known for the rest. Clone size and V and J calls were adopted from that table, with D and trimming inferred from the DNA. This sample holds about a million clones; around three quarters were observed only once. The top ten clonotypes cover almost 0.9% of the sample.

Trimming takes 6 bases from V and 2 bases from J, and the germline ends sit 28 bases apart. Counted from cysteine to phenylalanine, this CDR3 has 19 amino acids. Left in the record is the CDR3 DNA by itself, 57 bases read in frame from the first base. The germline V gene gives CDR1 as MRHNA and CDR2 as SNTAGT. The receptor was derived from a young man in good health. Some clones in this sample may be carry-over from other donors' samples. The material sequenced was memory CD4+ T cells from PBMCs. The label giving this sample's cell subset or site can be read as: CD45RA-negative fraction. In this chain, TRBV6-4 is recombined with TRBJ1-2; a weak D assignment points to TRBD1 (5 bases agree). The CDR3 region reads CASSAPRQRRAWGNYGYTF. The nucleotide sequence is given as TGTGCCAGCAGCGCCCCCCGACAGCGCCGTGCGTGGGGGAACTATGGCTACACCTTC.